The sequence of this T cell receptor (beta chain) was determined in a study of T cell responses to AZD1222 COVID-19 vaccine. General study points: White British people made up most donors, females outnumbered males, and clonal diversity was possibly underestimated. When two AZD1222 doses had been given, Spike-specific TCR breadth and depth rose. Vaccine-associated CD4 TCRs ranged over spike, dominating at 160-218 and 743-854. Within unmutated variant regions lay the reported targets of nearly half of spike-specific TCRs.

Only in-frame clones appear in the TCRdb table, and some are missing; sequencing was by immunoSEQ multiplex PCR. This sample carries some 170,000 clones, 80% to 90% of them seen once, and the ten largest clones take roughly 4%. About this clone: Its matching antigen is unknown.

Trimming took 2 bases from V and 6 from J, leaving 11 bases between them. The CDR3 consists of 13 residues. The V gene's germline CDR1 is SGHRS and CDR2 YFSETQ. The TCR comes from an adult who received the MenACWY meningococcal vaccine as a control. This specimen consisted of peripheral blood, obtained 28 days after the second dose of the MenACWY control vaccine. The V gene is TRBV5-1, the J gene TRBJ1-2; TRBD1 might be the D (6 bases). The CDR3 protein is CASSFDRNDGYTF. In DNA form, the CDR3 reads TGCGCCAGCAGCTTCGACAGGAACGATGGCTACACCTTC.